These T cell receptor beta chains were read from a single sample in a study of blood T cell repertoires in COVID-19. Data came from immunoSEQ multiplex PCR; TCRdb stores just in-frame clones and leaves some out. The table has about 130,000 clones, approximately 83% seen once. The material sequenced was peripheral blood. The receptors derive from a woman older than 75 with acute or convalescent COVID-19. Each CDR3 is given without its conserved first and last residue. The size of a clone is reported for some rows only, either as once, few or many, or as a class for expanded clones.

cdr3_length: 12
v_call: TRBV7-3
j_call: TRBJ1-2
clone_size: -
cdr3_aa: ASGTQGLIYGYT

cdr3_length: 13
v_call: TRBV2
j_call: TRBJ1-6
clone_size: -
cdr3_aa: ASSEVRGTESPLH

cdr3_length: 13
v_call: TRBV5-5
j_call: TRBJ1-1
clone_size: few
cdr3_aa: ASRLTFRGSTEAF

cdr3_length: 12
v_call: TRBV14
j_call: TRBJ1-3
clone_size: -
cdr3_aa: ASSQSLSGNTIY

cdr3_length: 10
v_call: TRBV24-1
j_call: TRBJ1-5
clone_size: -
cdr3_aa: ATETAEGPQH

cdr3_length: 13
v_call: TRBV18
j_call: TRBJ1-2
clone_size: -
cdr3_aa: ASSPPLQASYGYT

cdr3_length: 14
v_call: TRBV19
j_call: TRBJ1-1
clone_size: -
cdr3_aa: ASSIRNRAGNTEAF

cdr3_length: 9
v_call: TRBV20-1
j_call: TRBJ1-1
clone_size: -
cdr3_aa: SATGPGEAF

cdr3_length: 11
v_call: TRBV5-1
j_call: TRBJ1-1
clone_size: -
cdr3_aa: ASSLVGATEAF

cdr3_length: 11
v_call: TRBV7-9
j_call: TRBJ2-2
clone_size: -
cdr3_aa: ASSLLRAGELF

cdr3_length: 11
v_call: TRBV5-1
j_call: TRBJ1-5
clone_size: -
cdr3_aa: ASSFGENQPQH

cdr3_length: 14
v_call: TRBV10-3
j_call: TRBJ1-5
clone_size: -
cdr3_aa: AISGGGLESNQPQH

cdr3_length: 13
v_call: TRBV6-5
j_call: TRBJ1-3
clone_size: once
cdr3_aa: ASSWQRDSGNTIY

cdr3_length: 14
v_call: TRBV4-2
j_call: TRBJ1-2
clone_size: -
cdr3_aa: ASNKKSTGPNYGYT

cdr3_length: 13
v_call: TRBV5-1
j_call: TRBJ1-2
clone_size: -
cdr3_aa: ASSLNRAPFYGYT

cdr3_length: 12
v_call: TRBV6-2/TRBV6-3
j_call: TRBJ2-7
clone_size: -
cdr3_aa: ASSYPSASYEQY

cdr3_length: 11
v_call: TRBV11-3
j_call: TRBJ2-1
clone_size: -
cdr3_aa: ASSLSRGNEQF

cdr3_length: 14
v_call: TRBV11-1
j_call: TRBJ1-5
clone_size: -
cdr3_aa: ASSSSDRGRYQPQH

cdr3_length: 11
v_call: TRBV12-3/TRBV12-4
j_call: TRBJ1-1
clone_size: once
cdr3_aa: ASIEQGIGEAF

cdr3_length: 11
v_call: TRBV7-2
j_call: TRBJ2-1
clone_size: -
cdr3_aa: ARSQGPGDEQF

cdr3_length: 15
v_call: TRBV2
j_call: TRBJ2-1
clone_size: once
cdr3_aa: ASRLLFLAGSYNEQF

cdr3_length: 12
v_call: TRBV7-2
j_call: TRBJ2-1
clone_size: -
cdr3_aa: ASSLGTGNNEQF

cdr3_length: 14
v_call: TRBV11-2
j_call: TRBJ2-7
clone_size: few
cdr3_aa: ASSLDPGGRSYEQY

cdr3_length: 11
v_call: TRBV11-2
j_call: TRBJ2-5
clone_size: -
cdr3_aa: ASSPTGLVTQY

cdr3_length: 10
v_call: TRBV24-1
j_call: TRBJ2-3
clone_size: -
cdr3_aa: ATAGATDTQY

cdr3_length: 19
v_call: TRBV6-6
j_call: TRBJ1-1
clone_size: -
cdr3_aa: ASSKTLNSRGPKTMNTEAF

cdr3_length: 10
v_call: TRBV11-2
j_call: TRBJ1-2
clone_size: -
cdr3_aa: ASSYGLVGYT

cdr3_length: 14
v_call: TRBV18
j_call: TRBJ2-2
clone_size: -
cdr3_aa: ASSQGVPRDTGELF

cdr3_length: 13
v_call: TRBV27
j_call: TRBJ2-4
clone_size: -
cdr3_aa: ASSLRGQTTMIQY

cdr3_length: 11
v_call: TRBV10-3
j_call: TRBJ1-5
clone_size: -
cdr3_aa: AISVDRVEPQH

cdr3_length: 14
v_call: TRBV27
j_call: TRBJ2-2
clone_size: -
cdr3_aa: ASSLRRTSRTGELF

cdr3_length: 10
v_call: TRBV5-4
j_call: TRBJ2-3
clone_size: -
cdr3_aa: ASRDRADTQY

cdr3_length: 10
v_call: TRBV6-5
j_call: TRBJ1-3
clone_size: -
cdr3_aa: ASTSSGNTIY

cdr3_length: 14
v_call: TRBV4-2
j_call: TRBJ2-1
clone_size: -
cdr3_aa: ASSPDLLAPLNEQF

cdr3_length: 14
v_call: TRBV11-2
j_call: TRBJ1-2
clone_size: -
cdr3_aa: ASSLGQGARNYGYT

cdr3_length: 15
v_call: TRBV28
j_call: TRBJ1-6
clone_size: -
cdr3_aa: ASSNDSPRSYNSPLH

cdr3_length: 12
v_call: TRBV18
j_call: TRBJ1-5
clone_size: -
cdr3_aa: ASSLYRDNQPQH

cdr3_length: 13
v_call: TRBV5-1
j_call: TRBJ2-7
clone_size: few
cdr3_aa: ASRPVRDYKYEQY

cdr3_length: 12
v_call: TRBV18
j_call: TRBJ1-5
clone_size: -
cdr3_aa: ASSPEISNQPQH

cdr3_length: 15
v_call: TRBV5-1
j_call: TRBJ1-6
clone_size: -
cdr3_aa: ASSLGQGIGPSSPLH

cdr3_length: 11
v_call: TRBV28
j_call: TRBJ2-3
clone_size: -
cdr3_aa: ASSLRLADTQY

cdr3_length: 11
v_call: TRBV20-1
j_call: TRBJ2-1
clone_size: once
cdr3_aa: SASTAGGYEQF

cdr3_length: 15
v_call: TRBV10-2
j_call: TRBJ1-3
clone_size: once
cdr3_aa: ASSVTTGSSAGNTIY

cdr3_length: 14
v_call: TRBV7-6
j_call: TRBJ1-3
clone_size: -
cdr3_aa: ASSLAGGHSGNTIY

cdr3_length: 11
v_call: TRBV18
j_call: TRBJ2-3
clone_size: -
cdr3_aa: ASSRPSTDTQY

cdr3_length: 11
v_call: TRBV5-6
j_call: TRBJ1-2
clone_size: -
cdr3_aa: ASSPAGQARYT

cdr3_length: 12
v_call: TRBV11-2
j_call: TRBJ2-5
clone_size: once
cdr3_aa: ASSLSGSGQTQY

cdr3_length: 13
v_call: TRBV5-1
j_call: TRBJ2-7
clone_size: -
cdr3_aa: ASRNFPGGSYEQY

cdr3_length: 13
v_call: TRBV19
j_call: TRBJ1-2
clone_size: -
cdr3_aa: ASSISGRSNYGYT

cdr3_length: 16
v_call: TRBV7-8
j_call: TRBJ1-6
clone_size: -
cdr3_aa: ASSQGITGSSYNSPLH

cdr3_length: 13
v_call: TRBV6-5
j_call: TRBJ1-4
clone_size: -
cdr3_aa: ASSYTGLVNEKLF

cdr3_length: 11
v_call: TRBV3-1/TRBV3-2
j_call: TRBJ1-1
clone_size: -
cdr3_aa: ASAIRQSAEAF

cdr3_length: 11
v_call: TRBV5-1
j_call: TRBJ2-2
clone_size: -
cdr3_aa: ASSLAVSGELF

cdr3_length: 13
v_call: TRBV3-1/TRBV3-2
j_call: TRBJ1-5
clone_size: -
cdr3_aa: ASSQGRVSNQPQH

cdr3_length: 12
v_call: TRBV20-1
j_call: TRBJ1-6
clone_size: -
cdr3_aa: SASRRVENSPLH